This TCR beta chain was retrieved from a study of T cells in Graves' hyperthyroidism and ophthalmopathy. Amplified TCR beta CDR3 regions came from RNA transcripts. The HTBI primer set served for first-round RT-PCR of the TCR CDR3. A single record per CDR3 protein comes from TCRdb applying MiXCR to the multiplex PCR reads. The sample consists of about 640,000 distinct CDR3 sequences, over 40% of them appearing once. V dropped 4 bases and J dropped 3 bases, with 12 bases sitting between them. The germline V gene encodes CDR1 MGHRA and CDR2 YSYEKL. This CDR3 is 14 amino acids long. Uncontrolled infection, other autoimmune disease, pregnancy or lactation led to exclusion. This clonotype has more than one count but fewer than ten. Its antigen is currently unknown. Overall study results and limits: Also found in blood were most expanded thyroid clonotypes above 0.001.

The source of this sequence is an adult man with Graves' disease, either hyperthyroidism or ophthalmopathy (not recorded which). The chain couples TRBV4-1 to TRBJ1-1; possible D gene TRBD1, 6 bases. The specimen was peripheral blood or thyroid tissue (not recorded which). The CDR3 region has the DNA TGCGCCAGCAGCCTAACGACAGGTTACACTGAAGCTTTCTTT. This encodes CASSLTTGYTEAFF.